The clone carrying this T cell receptor (beta chain) was counted a few times. V was pared by 2 bases and J by 1 base, with 3 bases between. The germline CDR1 and CDR2 sequences are MNHEY and SMNVEV (reference sequence). There are 14 residues in the CDR3. Unstimulated PBMCs were sorted into CD3+CD4+ and CD3+CD8+ populations. Method: immunoSEQ multiplex PCR; TCRdb's copy keeps in-frame clones and lacks some. The sample yields 95,000 to 110,000 clones, about 81% seen once. This specimen belongs to a study of T cell clones after liver transplantation. Study as a whole: TCRbeta sequencing after a pre-transplant mixed lymphocyte reaction identified graft-donor-reactive clones, later tracked in post-transplant blood. As an antigen-independent comparator, third-party-reactive TCRbeta sequences came from pre-transplant mixed lymphocyte reactions. Blood was drawn pre-transplant, before withdrawal, and after full or failed withdrawal.

This sequence joins TRBV27 and TRBJ1-6; no clear D. The sequenced sample was CD4+ T cells from blood, obtained about 50 months after liver transplant. This receptor was obtained from a human patient who received a liver transplant. T cells may partly derive from the graft donor. The CDR3 sequence: CASSLKSYNSPLHF. The CDR3 DNA is TGTGCCAGCAGTTTAAAGTCCTATAATTCACCCCTCCACTTT.